The sequence of this T cell receptor (beta chain) was determined in a study of blood T cell repertoires in COVID-19. Background on the study: Spain, Italy and the United States supplied samples that represented acute and convalescent COVID-19. PBMCs, B-cell-depleted T cells, or T cells provided the cDNA or gDNA that made up the material.

Per the study methods: Researchers report that nucleated cell counts were estimated from reference gene primer amplification. Libraries were prepared by immunoSEQ multiplex PCR; TCRdb keeps only in-frame clonotypes and omits some of them. For V, J and clone size, that table is used; D and trimming come from the DNA. The profile shows under 200,000 clones, roughly 75% of them singletons. In germline, CDR1 is LGHDT, CDR2 YNNKEL (reference sequence). The V end lost 1 base, the J end lost 2 bases, and 11 bases lay between the germline ends. CDR3 size: 15 residues. This receptor was identified in a man between 65 and 85 years old with active or convalescent COVID-19. This rearrangement joins TRBV3-1 (or the pseudogene TRBV3-2) to TRBJ2-5; unclear D gene. Specimen: peripheral blood. CDR3: CASSQVYTRQETQYF. The CDR3 DNA follows: TGTGCCAGCAGCCAAGTTTACACACGACAAGAGACCCAGTACTTC.